This T cell receptor (beta chain) derives from a study of T cells in Graves' hyperthyroidism and ophthalmopathy. Authors of the study amplified TCR beta CDR3 regions from RNA transcripts. The TCR CDR3 was amplified in a first-round RT-PCR using the HTBI primer set. TCRdb analysed the multiplex PCR reads with MiXCR anew, one entry per CDR3 protein. The repertoire has 750,000 to 900,000 distinct CDR3 sequences, 35% to 40% of them found once; the top ten carry 7.5% to 9.5%. Germline assignment: CDR1 SGHDT and CDR2 YYEEEE. The CDR3 loop spans 17 amino acids. The V end lost 0 bases, the J end lost 2 bases, and 12 bases lay between the germline ends. This clonotype has only a few counts.

The material sequenced was blood. The TCR was taken from a man between 18 and 29 years old with Graves' hyperthyroidism. The chain uses TRBV5-6 and TRBJ2-6; D not resolved. Here the CDR3 DNA reads TGTGCCAGCAGCTTGGGTCCCCGGGTAGCTGGGGCCAACGTCCTGACTTTC. It codes for CASSLGPRVAGANVLTF.